The clone carrying this TCR beta chain was recorded a few times. Its antigen is undetermined. The sample originates from a study of CD8+CD57+ T cells in acquired aplastic anemia. General observations from the study: Patients and controls were found to share roughly 31 CD8+ CDR3 sequences.

The germline V and J ends were trimmed by 6 bases and 0 bases, with 15 bases remaining between them. The length of the CDR3 is 16 residues. Germline lookup yields CDR1 SNHLY and CDR2 FYNNEI. Investigators profiled TCR beta VDJ and CDR3 from genomic DNA template. TCRdb re-called the reads with MiXCR, one entry per CDR3 protein. The table records about half a million distinct CDR3 sequences, around a third of them present only once. Patients selected for sequencing had displayed CD8+CD57+ cell expansion by flow cytometry. The source of this sequence is a human donor with aplastic anemia. The chain couples TRBV2 to TRBJ2-1, with a weak D call TRBD2 (6 bases). Sequencing input: sorted CD4+, CD8+, or CD8+CD57+ T cells (not recorded which) from PBMCs. The CDR3 loop reads CASRNWDSYSYNEQFF. As DNA, the CDR3 is TGTGCCAGCAGAAATTGGGACTCCTACTCCTACAATGAGCAGTTCTTC. The full variable domain, its missing parts supplied by reference TRBV2 and TRBJ2-1, is EPEVTQTPSHQVTQMGQEVILRCVPISNHLYFYWYRQILGQKVEFLVSFYNNEISEKSEIFDDQFSVERPDGSNFTLKIRSTKLEDSAMYFCASRNWDSYSYNEQFFGPGTRLTVL.